This record concerns one T cell receptor (beta chain) sequence. Compared with germline, one end of the junction differs, possibly owing to a read error. Germline CDR1 is SGHTA and CDR2 is FQGTGA. The CDR3 spans 16 residues. The data originate from a study of Graves' ophthalmopathy and Graves' hyperthyroidism. Included hyperthyroidism patients were aged 18 to 65 and newly diagnosed (under 2 months' duration). Pregnant or lactating patients and those with other autoimmune diseases or uncontrolled infections were excluded. Amplification of the TCR beta CDR3 regions used RNA transcripts (as template). First-round RT-PCR used HTBI primers; second-round multiplex PCR followed. TCRdb analysed the multiplex PCR reads with MiXCR anew, one entry per CDR3 protein. The sample consists of about 550,000 distinct CDR3 sequences, less than 45% of them appearing once.

This chain uses TRBV7-3 with TRBJ2-2; 12 nucleotides line up with TRBD1. This receptor was obtained from an adult man with Graves' hyperthyroidism. The sequenced material came from peripheral blood or thyroid tissue (not recorded which). CDR3 in amino acids: CASSHGDRGQTGELFF. The CDR3 DNA reads as TGCGCCAGCAGCCACGGGGACAGGGGGCAAACCGGGGAGCTGTTTTTT.